These T cell receptor beta chains were read from a single sample in a study of blood T cell repertoires in COVID-19. Data came from immunoSEQ multiplex PCR; TCRdb stores just in-frame clones and leaves some out. The sample carries about 140,000 clones, approximately 88% recorded once. Sequencing used peripheral blood. The origin of the receptors is a human donor in a cohort sampled during active COVID-19. Each CDR3 is given with its conserved first and last residue. D genes are given only for firm matches. The listing skips clone size in some rows; elsewhere it reads once, few, many or a size class.

clone size	D gene	V gene	J gene	CDR3 protein	CDR3 DNA
NA	NA	TRBV6-2/TRBV6-3	TRBJ2-4	CASSLPGTIAKNIQYF	TGTGCCAGCAGTCTTCCAGGGACAATAGCCAAAAACATTCAGTACTTC
NA	TRBD1	TRBV30	TRBJ1-4	CALNRGDEKLFF	TGTGCCCTCAACAGGGGGGATGAAAAACTGTTTTTT
NA	TRBD1	TRBV7-8	TRBJ2-7	CATRQGENYEQYF	TGTGCCACACGACAGGGGGAGAATTACGAGCAGTACTTC
once	NA	TRBV2	TRBJ1-4	CARTAGNNEKLFF	TGTGCCAGGACCGCGGGGAATAATGAAAAACTGTTTTTT
NA	NA	TRBV5-1	TRBJ2-3	CASSFFAGAYTDTQYF	TGCGCCAGCAGCTTCTTTGCGGGGGCCTACACAGATACGCAGTATTTT
once	TRBD2	TRBV5-1	TRBJ2-4	CASSNLASGGPADIQYF	TGCGCCAGCAGCAACCTGGCGAGCGGGGGGCCTGCCGACATTCAGTACTTC
NA	TRBD1	TRBV19	TRBJ2-7	CASSFGQGSYEQYF	TGTGCCAGTAGTTTCGGACAGGGATCCTACGAGCAGTACTTC
NA	TRBD2	TRBV6-5	TRBJ2-3	CASSSGGADTQYF	TGTGCCAGCAGCTCCGGGGGGGCAGATACGCAGTATTTT
NA	NA	TRBV18	TRBJ2-6	CASSLLTDRGANVLTF	TGTGCCAGCTCACTACTAACGGATCGTGGGGCCAACGTCCTGACTTTC
NA	TRBD1	TRBV29-1	TRBJ1-1	CSVAETGTTEAFF	TGCAGCGTTGCAGAGACAGGGACCACTGAAGCTTTCTTT
NA	NA	TRBV6-6	TRBJ1-1	CAAGRAFF	TGTGCCGCGGGGCGAGCTTTCTTT
few	NA	TRBV29-1	TRBJ2-2	CSVEPRGTGELFF	TGCAGCGTTGAACCTCGGGGCACCGGGGAGCTGTTTTTT
NA	NA	TRBV5-8	TRBJ1-4	CASSPMGRGKNEKLFF	TGTGCCAGCAGCCCGATGGGGAGGGGAAAAAATGAAAAACTGTTTTTT
once	TRBD1	TRBV19	TRBJ1-1	CASSVKRWAGGLNTEAFF	TGTGCCAGTAGTGTGAAGAGATGGGCAGGGGGCCTGAACACTGAAGCTTTCTTT
NA	NA	TRBV7-9	TRBJ2-7	CASSLVPLSQAPSYEQYF	TGTGCCAGCAGCTTAGTTCCCCTTTCGCAGGCGCCCTCCTACGAGCAGTACTTC
once	NA	TRBV7-2	TRBJ2-7	CASSLGGGYFSYEQYF	TGTGCCAGCAGCTTAGGGGGAGGCTACTTTTCCTACGAGCAGTACTTC
NA	NA	TRBV27	TRBJ1-5	CASSYRINQPQHF	TGTGCCAGCAGTTACAGGATCAATCAGCCCCAGCATTTT
NA	NA	TRBV19	TRBJ2-7	CASSTHVSYEQYF	TGTGCCAGTAGTACCCATGTTTCCTACGAGCAGTACTTC
NA	TRBD1	TRBV2	TRBJ2-3	CAHGRETGDTDTQYF	TGTGCCCACGGACGCGAGACAGGGGACACAGATACGCAGTATTTT
NA	NA	TRBV12-3/TRBV12-4	TRBJ2-6	CASESSGANVLTF	TGTGCCAGCGAGAGCTCTGGGGCCAACGTCCTGACTTTC
NA	TRBD1	TRBV6-1	TRBJ2-6	CASSERQGYSSGANVLTF	TGTGCCAGCAGTGAGCGACAGGGATATTCATCTGGGGCCAACGTCCTGACTTTC
NA	NA	TRBV18	TRBJ2-3	CASSPPNTDTQYF	TGTGCCAGCTCACCACCTAACACAGATACGCAGTATTTT
once	NA	TRBV6-5	TRBJ1-1	CASRLDSIEAFF	TGTGCCAGCAGACTGGACAGTATAGAAGCTTTCTTT
NA	NA	TRBV6-6	TRBJ1-2	CASSPGRERGGYTF	TGTGCCAGCAGTCCCGGGAGAGAACGGGGTGGCTACACCTTC
NA	TRBD1	TRBV24-1	TRBJ1-2	CATSTTGVYGYTF	TGTGCCACCAGCACGACAGGGGTCTATGGCTACACCTTC
once	NA	TRBV11-2	TRBJ2-2	CASSPGSGFGELFF	TGTGCCAGCAGCCCCGGGTCCGGTTTCGGGGAGCTGTTTTTT
NA	NA	TRBV18	TRBJ1-2	CASSPPRAGYGYTF	TGTGCCAGCTCACCACCGCGGGCAGGCTATGGCTACACCTTC
NA	NA	TRBV5-5	TRBJ2-6	CASSFVSLFSGANVLTF	TGTGCCAGCAGCTTCGTCAGTCTCTTCTCTGGGGCCAACGTCCTGACTTTC
NA	NA	TRBV5-8	TRBJ2-3	CASSGGLSDTQYF	TGTGCCAGCAGCGGAGGACTATCGGATACGCAGTATTTT
NA	TRBD1	TRBV7-9	TRBJ1-1	CASSLEGANTEAFF	TGTGCCAGCAGTCTAGAGGGGGCGAACACTGAAGCTTTCTTT
NA	TRBD1	TRBV18	TRBJ2-7	CASSPEQGSPYEQYF	TGTGCCAGCTCACCAGAACAGGGGTCGCCCTACGAGCAGTACTTC
NA	NA	TRBV2	TRBJ2-4	CASRLEKKNIQYF	TGTGCCAGTAGGCTAGAGAAAAAAAACATTCAGTACTTC
once	TRBD2	TRBV7-3	TRBJ2-2	CASSLSASGVLTGELFF	TGTGCCAGCAGCTTATCGGCTAGCGGGGTGTTAACCGGGGAGCTGTTTTTT
NA	TRBD2	TRBV6-2/TRBV6-3	TRBJ2-7	CASSQLRGGRAVYEQYF	TGTGCCAGCAGTCAACTCCGAGGAGGGAGGGCAGTTTACGAGCAGTACTTC
NA	NA	TRBV5-5	TRBJ2-2	CASSAYRVTGELFF	TGTGCCAGCAGCGCCTACAGGGTCACCGGGGAGCTGTTTTTT
NA	TRBD1	TRBV15	TRBJ1-2	CATSRDRDGYTF	TGTGCCACCAGCAGGGACAGGGATGGCTACACCTTC
NA	NA	TRBV6-6	TRBJ2-6	CASSYPQAGANVLTF	TGTGCCAGCAGTTACCCCCAGGCTGGGGCCAACGTCCTGACTTTC
once	NA	TRBV12-3/TRBV12-4	TRBJ2-7	CASSRSSYEQYF	TGTGCCAGCAGCCGTAGCTCCTACGAGCAGTACTTC
NA	TRBD1	TRBV6-5	TRBJ1-2	CASSHPGQFYGYTF	TGTGCCAGCAGTCACCCGGGACAGTTCTATGGCTACACCTTC
NA	NA	TRBV27	TRBJ1-6	CASSLGQNNSPLHF	TGTGCCAGCAGCCTTGGGCAGAATAATTCACCCCTCCACTTT
NA	NA	TRBV7-2	TRBJ1-4	CASSLASRGPNEKLFF	TGTGCCAGCAGCTTAGCGTCGAGAGGCCCTAATGAAAAACTGTTTTTT
NA	NA	TRBV5-1	TRBJ1-2	CASSLASGGEANYGYTF	TGCGCCAGCAGCTTGGCCTCTGGGGGGGAAGCTAACTATGGCTACACCTTC
NA	NA	TRBV11-2	TRBJ2-4	CASSLSLLLAKNIQYF	TGTGCCAGCAGCTTAAGTCTGTTACTAGCCAAAAACATTCAGTACTTC
NA	TRBD2	TRBV6-5	TRBJ2-7	CASRAGGDWSYEQYF	TGTGCCAGCAGAGCCGGGGGGGATTGGTCCTACGAGCAGTACTTC
NA	NA	TRBV7-7	TRBJ2-7	CASSLERGSTYEQYF	TGTGCTAGCAGCCTCGAAAGGGGTAGCACCTACGAGCAGTACTTC
NA	TRBD1	TRBV5-5	TRBJ1-5	CASSLAPGQGANQPQHF	TGTGCCAGCAGCTTGGCCCCGGGACAGGGGGCTAATCAGCCCCAGCATTTT
NA	NA	TRBV4-3	TRBJ2-7	CASSQGLVGYEQYF	TGCGCCAGCAGCCAAGGACTAGTCGGCTACGAGCAGTACTTC